A selection of T cell receptor beta chains follows, all from one sample in a study of PD-1 blockade in classical Hodgkin lymphoma. Repertoires were generated with immunoSEQ multiplex PCR, while TCRdb's copy carries only in-frame clones and drops some. The sample carries 90,000 to 110,000 clones, around 90% recorded once. The sequenced sample was peripheral blood mononuclear cells (PBMCs), obtained before the fourth cycle of nivolumab. The receptors here all came from a human donor with classical Hodgkin lymphoma. The CDR3 runs from the conserved cysteine through the conserved F or W. The D gene is left open where the match is weak. Rows give clone size only sometimes, using once, few, many, or a class for an expanded clone.

len: 17
abundance: -
j_gene: TRBJ2-2
v_gene: TRBV5-4
d_gene: TRBD1
CDR3aa: CASSSGGPTRYTGELFF
CDR3nt: TGTGCCAGCAGCTCAGGGGGCCCTACGAGGTACACCGGGGAGCTGTTTTTT

len: 13
abundance: -
j_gene: TRBJ2-7
v_gene: TRBV13
d_gene: TRBD1
CDR3aa: CASSLQGDGEQYF
CDR3nt: TGTGCCAGCAGCTTGCAGGGGGATGGGGAGCAGTACTTC

len: 17
abundance: few
j_gene: TRBJ2-7
v_gene: TRBV7-2
d_gene: -
CDR3aa: CASSLIGATASLGEQYF
CDR3nt: TGTGCCAGCAGCTTAATCGGGGCGACTGCTAGCTTGGGCGAGCAGTACTTC

len: 16
abundance: once
j_gene: TRBJ2-6
v_gene: TRBV7-9
d_gene: TRBD1
CDR3aa: CASSTDRGSGANVLTF
CDR3nt: TGTGCCAGCAGCACCGACAGGGGATCTGGGGCCAACGTCCTGACTTTC

len: 14
abundance: -
j_gene: TRBJ2-1
v_gene: TRBV10-2
d_gene: TRBD1
CDR3aa: CASIGQGTYNEQFF
CDR3nt: TGCGCCAGCATTGGACAGGGGACCTACAATGAGCAGTTCTTC

len: 14
abundance: -
j_gene: TRBJ2-1
v_gene: TRBV30
d_gene: TRBD2
CDR3aa: CAWSPREVWSEQFF
CDR3nt: TGTGCCTGGAGTCCCCGGGAGGTCTGGAGTGAGCAGTTCTTC

len: 15
abundance: -
j_gene: TRBJ1-4
v_gene: TRBV6-5
d_gene: -
CDR3aa: CASSYSGATNEKLFF
CDR3nt: TGTGCCAGCAGTTACTCCGGGGCAACTAATGAAAAACTGTTTTTT

len: 13
abundance: few
j_gene: TRBJ2-4
v_gene: TRBV4-1
d_gene: -
CDR3aa: CASSQARLELQYF
CDR3nt: TGCGCCAGCAGCCAAGCCCGGTTGGAGCTTCAGTACTTC

len: 14
abundance: -
j_gene: TRBJ2-7
v_gene: TRBV7-2
d_gene: -
CDR3aa: CASSLGQSSYEQYF
CDR3nt: TGTGCCAGCAGCTTGGGACAAAGCTCCTACGAGCAGTACTTC

len: 11
abundance: -
j_gene: TRBJ2-7
v_gene: TRBV7-9
d_gene: -
CDR3aa: CASSGGTEQYF
CDR3nt: TGTGCCAGCAGCGGGGGTACCGAGCAGTACTTC

len: 17
abundance: -
j_gene: TRBJ1-1
v_gene: TRBV4-2
d_gene: TRBD1
CDR3aa: CASSPRDRGFTRTEAFF
CDR3nt: TGTGCCAGCAGCCCCCGGGACAGGGGTTTTACGCGGACTGAAGCTTTCTTT

len: 14
abundance: once
j_gene: TRBJ2-1
v_gene: TRBV5-5
d_gene: -
CDR3aa: CASSLTGHYNEQFF
CDR3nt: TGTGCCAGCAGCTTGACAGGTCACTACAATGAGCAGTTCTTC

len: 13
abundance: few
j_gene: TRBJ1-2
v_gene: TRBV27
d_gene: TRBD1
CDR3aa: CASSRRTGRGYTF
CDR3nt: TGTGCCAGCAGTCGACGGACAGGGCGCGGCTACACCTTC

len: 15
abundance: -
j_gene: TRBJ1-3
v_gene: TRBV6-1
d_gene: -
CDR3aa: CASSEFRAAGNTIYF
CDR3nt: TGTGCCAGCAGTGAATTCAGGGCTGCTGGAAACACCATATATTTT

len: 17
abundance: -
j_gene: TRBJ2-7
v_gene: TRBV2
d_gene: -
CDR3aa: CASSYSTPGLSSYEQYF
CDR3nt: TGTGCCAGCAGTTACTCCACGCCGGGACTGAGCTCCTACGAGCAGTACTTC

len: 11
abundance: few
j_gene: TRBJ2-5
v_gene: TRBV5-1
d_gene: -
CDR3aa: CASSLQETQYF
CDR3nt: TGCGCCAGCAGCTTACAAGAGACCCAGTACTTC

len: 16
abundance: -
j_gene: TRBJ2-3
v_gene: TRBV27
d_gene: TRBD2
CDR3aa: CASSLGLADSTDTQYF
CDR3nt: TGTGCCAGCAGTCTAGGACTAGCGGACTCCACAGATACGCAGTATTTT

len: 12
abundance: few
j_gene: TRBJ1-2
v_gene: TRBV29-1
d_gene: -
CDR3aa: CSVRGQSGGYTF
CDR3nt: TGCAGCGTCCGCGGACAGAGCGGTGGCTACACCTTC

len: 15
abundance: -
j_gene: TRBJ2-3
v_gene: TRBV28
d_gene: TRBD2
CDR3aa: CASSLLAGVADTQYF
CDR3nt: TGTGCCAGCAGTTTACTAGCGGGAGTCGCAGATACGCAGTATTTT

len: 13
abundance: -
j_gene: TRBJ2-1
v_gene: TRBV18
d_gene: -
CDR3aa: CASSPPSFNEQFF
CDR3nt: TGTGCCAGCTCACCACCCAGCTTCAATGAGCAGTTCTTC

len: 16
abundance: -
j_gene: TRBJ2-1
v_gene: TRBV4-1
d_gene: TRBD1
CDR3aa: CASSQVEETGVNEQFF
CDR3nt: TGCGCCAGCAGCCAAGTCGAAGAGACAGGGGTCAATGAGCAGTTCTTC

len: 14
abundance: -
j_gene: TRBJ2-3
v_gene: TRBV11-3
d_gene: TRBD1
CDR3aa: CASSWGQGSDTQYF
CDR3nt: TGTGCCAGCAGCTGGGGACAGGGATCGGATACGCAGTATTTT

len: 15
abundance: -
j_gene: TRBJ1-1
v_gene: TRBV7-9
d_gene: -
CDR3aa: CASSLERGMNTEAFF
CDR3nt: TGTGCCAGCAGCTTAGAAAGAGGCATGAACACTGAAGCTTTCTTT

len: 15
abundance: -
j_gene: TRBJ2-2
v_gene: TRBV4-2
d_gene: TRBD2
CDR3aa: CASSQRTSGNGELFF
CDR3nt: TGTGCCAGCAGCCAACGGACTAGCGGGAACGGGGAGCTGTTTTTT

len: 13
abundance: once
j_gene: TRBJ2-7
v_gene: TRBV10-3
d_gene: -
CDR3aa: CAISHDGFYEQYF
CDR3nt: TGTGCCATCAGCCATGACGGATTCTACGAGCAGTACTTC

len: 16
abundance: once
j_gene: TRBJ1-3
v_gene: TRBV28
d_gene: TRBD1
CDR3aa: CASSQTGALSGNTIYF
CDR3nt: TGTGCCAGCAGCCAGACAGGGGCCCTCTCTGGAAACACCATATATTTT

len: 14
abundance: -
j_gene: TRBJ2-4
v_gene: TRBV2
d_gene: -
CDR3aa: CASRNPGFKNIQYF
CDR3nt: TGTGCCAGCAGAAACCCGGGATTCAAAAACATTCAGTACTTC

len: 16
abundance: once
j_gene: TRBJ2-7
v_gene: TRBV10-3
d_gene: -
CDR3aa: CAISESPAGHSYEQYF
CDR3nt: TGTGCCATCAGTGAGTCGCCCGCGGGGCACTCCTACGAGCAGTACTTC

len: 19
abundance: -
j_gene: TRBJ2-1
v_gene: TRBV7-2
d_gene: TRBD2
CDR3aa: CASSLGGLAGGLAYNEQFF
CDR3nt: TGTGCCAGCAGCTTAGGCGGACTAGCGGGAGGCCTGGCCTACAATGAGCAGTTCTTC

len: 16
abundance: -
j_gene: TRBJ1-1
v_gene: TRBV19
d_gene: -
CDR3aa: CASSTNYDRIDTEAFF
CDR3nt: TGTGCCAGTAGTACCAATTACGACAGGATTGACACTGAAGCTTTCTTT

len: 16
abundance: few
j_gene: TRBJ2-7
v_gene: TRBV14
d_gene: TRBD1
CDR3aa: CASSQLPGQGTYEQYF
CDR3nt: TGTGCCAGCAGCCAACTCCCGGGACAGGGAACCTACGAGCAGTACTTC

len: 14
abundance: -
j_gene: TRBJ1-4
v_gene: TRBV29-1
d_gene: -
CDR3aa: CSVGGEGTNEKLFF
CDR3nt: TGCAGCGTTGGGGGTGAGGGAACTAATGAAAAACTGTTTTTT

len: 15
abundance: -
j_gene: TRBJ2-2
v_gene: TRBV5-6
d_gene: -
CDR3aa: CASSLRGSGTGELFF
CDR3nt: TGTGCCAGCAGCTTGAGGGGATCTGGCACCGGGGAGCTGTTTTTT

len: 17
abundance: -
j_gene: TRBJ2-3
v_gene: TRBV19
d_gene: -
CDR3aa: CASSIDPGFPSTDTQYF
CDR3nt: TGTGCCAGTAGTATAGATCCTGGTTTCCCTTCCACAGATACGCAGTATTTT

len: 17
abundance: -
j_gene: TRBJ1-1
v_gene: TRBV11-2
d_gene: -
CDR3aa: CASSLKGFRDGNTEAFF
CDR3nt: TGTGCCAGCAGCTTAAAGGGGTTCCGAGACGGAAACACTGAAGCTTTCTTT

len: 17
abundance: -
j_gene: TRBJ2-3
v_gene: TRBV27
d_gene: -
CDR3aa: CASSLGIGEISTDTQYF
CDR3nt: TGTGCCAGCAGTTTAGGTATAGGGGAGATTAGCACAGATACGCAGTATTTT

len: 14
abundance: -
j_gene: TRBJ2-3
v_gene: TRBV6-6
d_gene: TRBD1
CDR3aa: CASRGTASTDTQYF
CDR3nt: TGTGCCAGCAGGGGGACAGCGAGCACAGATACGCAGTATTTT

len: 17
abundance: -
j_gene: TRBJ2-1
v_gene: TRBV11-2
d_gene: TRBD2
CDR3aa: CASSLVFGTSGDNEQFF
CDR3nt: TGTGCCAGCAGCTTAGTATTCGGGACTAGCGGAGACAATGAGCAGTTCTTC

len: 14
abundance: once
j_gene: TRBJ1-3
v_gene: TRBV2
d_gene: TRBD1
CDR3aa: CASSGDRGLDTIYF
CDR3nt: TGTGCCAGCAGTGGAGACAGGGGGTTAGACACCATATATTTT

len: 16
abundance: -
j_gene: TRBJ1-5
v_gene: TRBV4-1
d_gene: TRBD1
CDR3aa: CASSQGRGQGNQPQHF
CDR3nt: TGCGCCAGCAGCCAAGGTAGAGGACAGGGGAATCAGCCCCAGCATTTT

len: 14
abundance: -
j_gene: TRBJ1-1
v_gene: TRBV5-1
d_gene: TRBD1
CDR3aa: CASRPGTGGTEAFF
CDR3nt: TGCGCCAGCAGACCCGGGACAGGGGGTACTGAAGCTTTCTTT

len: 15
abundance: -
j_gene: TRBJ2-1
v_gene: TRBV10-3
d_gene: TRBD2
CDR3aa: CAISEGTSGDNEQFF
CDR3nt: TGTGCCATCAGTGAAGGGACTAGCGGAGACAATGAGCAGTTCTTC

len: 13
abundance: -
j_gene: TRBJ1-1
v_gene: TRBV14
d_gene: -
CDR3aa: CASSQGSLKIAFF
CDR3nt: TGTGCCAGCAGCCAAGGCAGTCTTAAGATCGCTTTCTTT

len: 16
abundance: -
j_gene: TRBJ1-3
v_gene: TRBV15
d_gene: -
CDR3aa: CATSRARAEAGNTIYF
CDR3nt: TGTGCCACCAGCCGCGCAAGGGCAGAAGCTGGAAACACCATATATTTT

len: 15
abundance: -
j_gene: TRBJ1-1
v_gene: TRBV14
d_gene: TRBD1
CDR3aa: CASSNDRVALYGAFF
CDR3nt: TGTGCCAGCAGCAACGACAGGGTAGCCCTTTACGGAGCTTTCTTT

len: 16
abundance: -
j_gene: TRBJ1-2
v_gene: TRBV6-5
d_gene: -
CDR3aa: CASSYSFSEANYGYTF
CDR3nt: TGTGCCAGCAGTTACTCGTTCTCCGAAGCTAACTATGGCTACACCTTC

len: 16
abundance: -
j_gene: TRBJ2-3
v_gene: TRBV29-1
d_gene: TRBD2
CDR3aa: CSGKGAGAGSTDTQYF
CDR3nt: TGCAGCGGGAAAGGAGCGGGAGCGGGTAGCACAGATACGCAGTATTTT

len: 18
abundance: -
j_gene: TRBJ2-3
v_gene: TRBV4-1
d_gene: TRBD2
CDR3aa: CASSQGSRGLALADTQYF
CDR3nt: TGCGCCAGCAGCCAAGGGTCACGAGGACTAGCGCTGGCAGATACGCAGTATTTT

len: 14
abundance: -
j_gene: TRBJ2-7
v_gene: TRBV27
d_gene: -
CDR3aa: CASSPTRLENEQYF
CDR3nt: TGTGCCAGCAGTCCGACTAGACTAGAAAACGAGCAGTACTTC

len: 14
abundance: -
j_gene: TRBJ2-7
v_gene: TRBV2
d_gene: -
CDR3aa: CASLKRPDPYEQYF
CDR3nt: TGTGCCAGCTTGAAACGGCCAGATCCCTACGAGCAGTACTTC

len: 14
abundance: few
j_gene: TRBJ1-4
v_gene: TRBV14
d_gene: -
CDR3aa: CASSRPGLGEKLFF
CDR3nt: TGTGCCAGCAGCAGACCAGGGTTAGGTGAAAAACTGTTTTTT

len: 14
abundance: -
j_gene: TRBJ1-1
v_gene: TRBV6-1
d_gene: -
CDR3aa: CASSTGTGSTEAFF
CDR3nt: TGTGCCAGCAGCACCGGGACCGGGAGCACTGAAGCTTTCTTT

len: 13
abundance: -
j_gene: TRBJ2-7
v_gene: TRBV10-2
d_gene: -
CDR3aa: CASGTEGTYEQYF
CDR3nt: TGCGCCAGCGGAACGGAGGGTACCTACGAGCAGTACTTC

len: 14
abundance: once
j_gene: TRBJ2-2
v_gene: TRBV2
d_gene: TRBD1
CDR3aa: CASRDRVVGGELFF
CDR3nt: TGTGCCAGCAGGGACAGGGTCGTAGGCGGGGAGCTGTTTTTT

len: 15
abundance: -
j_gene: TRBJ2-3
v_gene: TRBV6-5
d_gene: TRBD2
CDR3aa: CASRASGRLVDTQYF
CDR3nt: TGTGCCAGCAGGGCTAGCGGGAGGTTGGTAGATACGCAGTATTTT

len: 16
abundance: -
j_gene: TRBJ2-5
v_gene: TRBV5-4
d_gene: -
CDR3aa: CASSYEPLANQETQYF
CDR3nt: TGTGCCAGCAGCTACGAACCTCTGGCCAATCAAGAGACCCAGTACTTC

len: 17
abundance: -
j_gene: TRBJ2-1
v_gene: TRBV2
d_gene: TRBD2
CDR3aa: CASTGVTSGRVGNEQFF
CDR3nt: TGTGCCAGCACGGGCGTGACTAGCGGGAGGGTGGGGAATGAGCAGTTCTTC

len: 14
abundance: -
j_gene: TRBJ1-5
v_gene: TRBV4-1
d_gene: -
CDR3aa: CASSQDRADQPQHF
CDR3nt: TGCGCCAGCAGCCAAGACAGGGCGGATCAGCCCCAGCATTTT

len: 14
abundance: -
j_gene: TRBJ2-1
v_gene: TRBV5-1
d_gene: TRBD2
CDR3aa: CASRGLAGAGEQFF
CDR3nt: TGCGCCAGCAGGGGACTAGCGGGGGCCGGTGAGCAGTTCTTC

len: 15
abundance: -
j_gene: TRBJ1-3
v_gene: TRBV19
d_gene: -
CDR3aa: CASSIRRPRGDTIYF
CDR3nt: TGTGCCAGTAGTATCCGTCGGCCTCGGGGGGACACCATATATTTT